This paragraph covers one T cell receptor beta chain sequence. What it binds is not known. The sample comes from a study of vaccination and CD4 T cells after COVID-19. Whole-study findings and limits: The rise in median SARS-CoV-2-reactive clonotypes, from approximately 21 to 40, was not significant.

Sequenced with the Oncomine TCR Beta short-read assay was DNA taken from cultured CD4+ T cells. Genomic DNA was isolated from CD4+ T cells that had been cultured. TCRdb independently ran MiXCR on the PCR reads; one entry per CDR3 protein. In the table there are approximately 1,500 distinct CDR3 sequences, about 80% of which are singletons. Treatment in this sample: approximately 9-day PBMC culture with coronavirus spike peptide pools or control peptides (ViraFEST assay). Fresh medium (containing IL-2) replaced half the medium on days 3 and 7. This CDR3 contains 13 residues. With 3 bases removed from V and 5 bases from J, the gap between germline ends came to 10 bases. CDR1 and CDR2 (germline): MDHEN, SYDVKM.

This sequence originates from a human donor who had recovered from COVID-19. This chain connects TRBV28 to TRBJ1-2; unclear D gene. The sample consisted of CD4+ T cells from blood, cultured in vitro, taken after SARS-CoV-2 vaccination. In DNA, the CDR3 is TGTGCCAGCAGTTTCTCAGGAGGGTATGGCTACACCTTC. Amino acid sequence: CASSFSGGYGYTF.